The 7 T cell receptor beta chains listed next were all sequenced from one sample in a study of a mutant IDH1 vaccine in newly diagnosed glioma. This sample's time point: baseline, week 1 (first vaccination visit). As to treatment: pre-vaccination baseline after standard-of-care therapy. The protocol was immunoSEQ multiplex PCR, while the TCRdb copy is restricted to in-frame clones and leaves out a portion. The data contain tens of thousands of clones, approximately 90% of them singletons. The input for sequencing was PBMCs, taken from a glioma patient treated with radiotherapy, temozolomide or both. These receptors were collected from a man aged 35-49 years with glioma.

V gene TRBV10-3 combines with J gene TRBJ2-1, with D perhaps TRBD1 (5 bases). The germline V gene encodes CDR1 ENHRY and CDR2 SYGVKD. The CDR3 is made up of 20 amino acids. Trimming stripped 0 bases from V and 0 bases from J, with 21 bases between. The CDR3 reads CAISESVGPSSLTSYNEQFF. In DNA form, the CDR3 reads TGTGCCATCAGTGAGTCAGTGGGGCCCAGCTCGCTAACCTCCTACAATGAGCAGTTCTTC.

The genes are TRBV4-2 and TRBJ2-1; possibly TRBD1 for D (6 bases). Per the germline V gene, CDR1 is LGHNA and CDR2 is YNFKEQ. With 0 bases removed from V and 2 bases from J, the gap between germline ends came to 14 bases. This CDR3 region has 17 residues. The CDR3 DNA is TGTGCCAGCAGCCAAGAAGAGACAGGTATTACCTACAATGAGCAGTTCTTC. Encoded protein: CASSQEETGITYNEQFF.

The V call is TRBV5-1, the J call TRBJ2-7; 7 nucleotides align to TRBD1. The V gene's germline CDR1 is SGHRS and CDR2 YFSETQ. V gave up 8 bases and J gave up 1 base; unmatched junction bases: 3. CDR3 length: 12 amino acids. CDR3 sequence reads: CASRDSSYEQYF. Written as DNA, the CDR3 is TGCGCCAGTCGGGACAGTTCCTACGAGCAGTACTTC.

On this clone: The junction departs from germline at one end; a sequencing error may be responsible. The V gene is TRBV28, the J gene TRBJ2-7, with D perhaps matching TRBD2 (5 bases). Per the germline V gene, CDR1 is MDHEN and CDR2 is SYDVKM. This CDR3 region has 12 residues. The CDR3 DNA follows: TGTGCCAGCAGTTTGAAACCCGAGCCGCGGGACTTC. This codes for CASSLKPEPRDF. Full variable domain (outside the CDR3, taken from reference TRBV28 and TRBJ2-7): DVKVTQSSRYLVKRTGEKVFLECVQDMDHENMFWYRQDPGLGLRLIYFSYDVKMKEKGDIPEGYSVSREKKERFSLILESASTNQTSMYLCASSLKPEPRDFGPGTRLTVT.

CDR3 in DNA: TGTGCCAGCAGCCAAGAACCCTACCCTCCAGCGGGAGGTCACCAAGAGACCCAGTACTTC. It encodes CASSQEPYPPAGGHQETQYF. V gene TRBV4-2 combines with J gene TRBJ2-5, with 9 bases matching TRBD2. The V gene's germline CDR1 is LGHNA and CDR2 YNFKEQ. This CDR3 region has 20 residues. V shed 0 bases and J 0 bases; nucleotides not matched to a gene: 14.

This chain joins TRBV10-3 and TRBJ2-7; D is perhaps TRBD2 (6 bases). The CDR3 has 14 residues. Trimming stripped 3 bases from V and 3 bases from J, with 12 bases between. From germline, CDR1 is ENHRY and CDR2 SYGVKD. As DNA, the CDR3 is TGTGCCATCAGTGAAAGGCAGGGAGGCTACGAGCAGTACTTC. Translated, it gives CAISERQGGYEQYF.

V usage is TRBV4-3 and J usage is TRBJ2-1, with 7 bases lining up with TRBD1. Germline V gene data show CDR1 as LGHNA and CDR2 as YSLEER. V dropped 0 bases and J dropped 8; count of bases not matched to a gene: 10. CDR3 length: 16 residues. The CDR3 region is CASSQDEGALGDEQFF. As DNA, the CDR3 is TGCGCCAGCAGCCAAGATGAGGGGGCCCTAGGGGATGAGCAGTTCTTC.